This TCR beta chain was sequenced in a study of CD8 T cells in Susac syndrome. About the research overall: There were about six sequenced Susac syndrome patients with active disease and about 8 in remission.

RNA totalling roughly 0.45 to 1 ug underwent reverse transcription with random hexamers. TCRdb re-analysed the immunoSEQ multiplex PCR reads in MiXCR, keeping a single row per CDR3 protein. Of 95,000 to 150,000 distinct CDR3 sequences in the sample, 95% to 96% were seen once. The receptor comes from a human donor with Susac syndrome. Sample: CD4+ T cells from PBMCs.

CDR3 nucleotide sequence: TGCAGCGTTGGGAGGACAGGGGAGCCCCAGCATTTT. It encodes CSVGRTGEPQHF. The chain links TRBV29-1 to TRBJ1-5; 9 bases line up with TRBD1. The CDR3 has 12 residues. CDR1 SQVTM and CDR2 ANQGSEA come from the germline V gene. V lost 4 bases and J lost 8; bases outside the gene matches: 3.